This TCR beta chain emerged from a study of shared clonotypes between healthy human individuals (dated by TCRdb to 2020 to 2021). Context from the whole study: Two women and three men aged 18 to 49 years were included in the cohort. Each donor's leukapheresis produced roughly between roughly 0.85 and 9.5 billion PBMCs. Per donor, three plates each were used for CD4 naive and CD4 memory, two for CD8 naive, and one for CD8 memory. Blood TCR repertoires of five healthy adults were deeply sequenced to estimate repertoire size and the extent of clonotype sharing between individuals. To increase sequencing depth and limit assay-specific biases, different laboratories used diverse techniques to prepare libraries and sequence TCR repertoires.

Results and caveats for the whole study, not just this receptor: Approximately 5% of naive CD4, 3% to 4% of naive CD8, approximately 2% of memory CD4, and 0.35% to 0.5% of memory CD8 clonotypes were shared across several donors. Sampling was limited to blood, and TCR repertoires in tissue likely differ from TCR repertoires in blood. Naive subsets generally had larger estimated clonotype richness than memory subsets. Pairwise subsampling indicated that sequencing depth was expected to affect the degree of clonotype sharing among donors. Higher generation probabilities were observed for clonotypes shared by all four sorted-subset donors than for non-shared clonotypes. Even with the large sequencing depth, rarefaction of the sorted-subset datasets indicated that sequencing was incomplete. The small number of donors limited the genetic and exposure-history diversity represented.

Healthy HIV-negative adults with no recently reported acute infections or vaccinations were included as donors. Every donor was a Caucasian adult residing in Nashville, Tennessee, USA. CD4+ T cells were enriched through magnetic negative selection, after which naive cells were positively selected on CD45RA and the remaining negative fraction served as the memory subset. Blood was collected by leukapheresis, and PBMCs were isolated by Ficoll-Histopaque density gradient centrifugation and then cryopreserved in liquid nitrogen vapor phase. Analytical flow cytometry was used to check the purity and quantity of every magnetically sorted T cell population. From each sorted fraction, genomic DNA was isolated and quantified by UV absorbance on a Nanodrop 2000c. Trimming accounts for 0 bases at V and 4 bases at J, while the number of junction bases matched to no gene is 6. Based on the germline V gene, the CDR1 and CDR2 sequences are SGHTA and FQGTGA. From the cysteine through the phenylalanine, the CDR3 covers 15 amino acids. The CDR3 DNA has 45 bases and is translated from base 1.

Using the deep immunoSEQ assay, multiplex PCR amplified TCR CDR3 regions from genomic DNA. Extracted genomic DNA from each cell subset was distributed evenly across all wells of several immunoSEQ 96-well plates, and each plate was treated as a replicate. For sorted subsets, each replicate PCR was loaded with approximately 0.2 ug genomic DNA, equivalent to about 33,000 T cell genomes. Purified libraries were quantified with a Qubit 3.0 fluorometer, sized on a Bioanalyzer 2100, and re-quantified with the KAPA Library Quantification kit. Every immunoSEQ 96-well plate was sequenced on a dedicated single-read 150-cycle Illumina NextSeq 550 flow cell. Per the original workflow: Because the immunoSEQ output included only junctional sequences and no quality scores, the filtering could not be the same as the filtering used for full-length reads. To assign V/J genes and CDR3, sequences were annotated against IMGT germline references using PyIR, a Python wrapper for IgBLAST v1.9. Reads were removed for weak V/J assignments (E-value above 1e-6), missing CDR3, stop codons, out-of-frame junctions, or ambiguous translated residues. V3J clonotypes were defined by identical inferred V gene, J gene, and CDR3 amino acid sequence. To compute the percentage overlap between repertoires, the number of shared unique clonotypes was divided by the size of the smaller repertoire. RTK rarefaction, the Chao1 estimator, and Recon v2.1 estimates of unobserved clonotypes were used to assess repertoire richness. For all TCRbeta clonotypes obtained by the gDNA method from a few donors, generation probabilities were computed with OLGA. TCRdb mirrors the immuneACCESS table, restricted to in-frame sequences. Some clones are absent from its copies; in checked studies, under half trace to an unresolved V gene, and the reason for the others is unknown. That table gives V, J and clone size, and the DNA gave D and trimming. The sample table shows a few million clones, and over 85% are seen once. The ten largest clones represent about 0.41% of the sample.

A word on this clone: Its binding antigen is unknown. No qualities accompany the bases; no much larger clone lies one base away.

The chain joins TRBV7-3 to TRBJ2-7, and 7 junction bases match TRBD1. This TCR came from a man aged 18 to 30 in good health. Some clones in this sample may be carry-over from other donors' samples. Sequencing was carried out using naive CD4+ T cells from PBMCs. The sample's cell subset or site label, decoded: CD45RA+ positively selected. Here is the DNA: TGTGCCAGCAGCTTAACTCAGGGGGTACAGTACGAGCAGTACTTC. This translates into CASSLTQGVQYEQYF.